The 22 T cell receptor beta chains below all came from one sample that was sequenced in a study of control samples from healthy donors and cancer patients (dated by TCRdb to the early 2020s). Libraries came from the immunoSEQ multiplex PCR assay. TCRdb stores this immuneACCESS table with in-frame sequences only. Part of the clones is absent; in the studies checked, under half of the shortfall reflects unresolved V genes, and no reason is known for the rest. This sample is represented by tens of thousands of clones; approximately 94% of them were singletons. Of the sample, around 4.7% falls within the top ten clones. The sample taken for sequencing was blood. Receptors were obtained from a woman aged 18 to 35 in good health.

The chain employs TRBV29-1 and TRBJ2-5; D perhaps matches TRBD1 (6 bases). This CDR3 is built from 12 residues. V lost 4 bases and J lost 2, with 8 bases in between. Germline loops: CDR1 SQVTM, CDR2 ANQGSEA. CDR3 loop: CSVGGHQETQYF. In DNA form, the CDR3 reads TGCAGCGTTGGGGGACATCAAGAGACCCAGTACTTC.

A single count supports this clone. This chain joins TRBV2 and TRBJ2-3, with TRBD2 identical over 14 bases. This CDR3 has 16 amino acids. The junction had 8 bases not matched to a gene; V was cut back by 8 bases and J by 4 bases. Per the germline V gene, CDR1 is SNHLY and CDR2 is FYNNEI. The DNA of the CDR3 is TGTGCCAGCGGGGACCCGGGACTAGCGGGAGCAGATACGCAGTATTTT. Residues: CASGDPGLAGADTQYF. Full variable domain (remainder filled in from reference TRBV2 and TRBJ2-3): EPEVTQTPSHQVTQMGQEVILRCVPISNHLYFYWYRQILGQKVEFLVSFYNNEISEKSEIFDDQFSVERPDGSNFTLKIRSTKLEDSAMYFCASGDPGLAGADTQYFGPGTRLTVL.

This clone was counted between two and nine times. Written as DNA, the CDR3 is TGTGCCAGCAGTTCAGGGGAGGGGAGAAACACCATATATTTT. Its translation: CASSSGEGRNTIYF. The rearrangement joins TRBV28 to TRBJ1-3; D is possibly TRBD1 (6 bases). The V gene lost 4 bases and the J gene lost 5 bases, with 12 bases spanning the gap. The length of the CDR3 is 14 residues. Germline V gene lookup returns CDR1 MDHEN and CDR2 SYDVKM.

The CDR3 here is CASRRDTGLSPLHF. In DNA form, the CDR3 reads TGTGCCAGCCGTCGGGACACCGGTTTATCACCCCTCCACTTT. The chain joins TRBV2 to TRBJ1-6; D is possibly TRBD1 (6 bases). Germline V lookup: CDR1 SNHLY, CDR2 FYNNEI. Trimming shortened V by 8 bases and J by 10 bases, and 18 bases separated the two germline ends. CDR3 length: 14 amino acids.

The chain has TRBV18 and TRBJ1-2, with D maybe TRBD1 (5 bases). There are 18 residues in the CDR3. The V and J ends lost 1 base and 6 bases respectively, with 24 bases between them. Germline V CDR1 and CDR2: KGHSH, LQKENI. The CDR3 sequence: CASSPLGSGGQGGNGYTF. In DNA form, the CDR3 reads TGTGCCAGCTCACCACTCGGATCGGGCGGCCAGGGAGGGAATGGCTACACCTTC.

V is TRBV11-2 and J is TRBJ1-4, with D unclear. Germline assignment: CDR1 SGHAT and CDR2 FQNNGV. V lost 4 bases to trimming and J lost 2 bases, with 11 bases between them. The CDR3 consists of 15 residues. CDR3 region: CASSSTDGTNEKLFF. The CDR3 nucleotides are TGTGCCAGCAGCTCCACGGACGGGACTAATGAAAAACTGTTTTTT.

Turning to this clone: Other DNA sequences in the same sample also yield this CDR3. This sequence joins TRBV7-2 and TRBJ2-3; D is unclear. This CDR3 has 14 residues. The V and J ends lost 1 base and 2 bases respectively, with 7 bases between them. Germline values: CDR1 SGHTA, CDR2 FQGNSA. CDR3 in DNA: TGTGCCAGCAGCTTAGGACTCTACACAGATACGCAGTATTTT. Translation gives CASSLGLYTDTQYF.

The chain joins TRBV10-3 to TRBJ1-2, with 7 bases aligning to TRBD1. Per germline, CDR1 ENHRY and CDR2 SYGVKD. The CDR3 has 16 amino acids. Unmatched junction bases numbered 16, after V lost 3 bases and J lost 9 bases. The CDR3 loop is CAISDPGQPVGFRYTF. The CDR3 region has the DNA TGTGCCATCAGTGACCCGGGACAGCCGGTCGGTTTCCGCTACACCTTC.

The V gene is TRBV6-4, the J gene TRBJ1-6; perhaps TRBD1 as D (5 bases). Germline loops: CDR1 MRHNA, CDR2 SNTAGT. V was pared by 8 bases and J by 4 bases, with 12 bases between. This CDR3 comprises 14 residues. CDR3 sequence reads: CASSQGVYNSPLHF. The DNA of the CDR3 is TGTGCCAGCTCGCAGGGTGTTTATAATTCACCCCTCCACTTT.

This sequence joins TRBV5-1 and TRBJ1-2, with 8 nucleotides matching TRBD1. Per germline, CDR1 SGHRS and CDR2 YFSETQ. The J segment lost 8 bases and the V segment lost 4 bases, leaving 7 bases of the junction unmatched. This CDR3 spans 13 amino acids. CDR3 in DNA: TGCGCCAGCAGCGTAGGACAGGGTTGGGGCTACACCTTC. Its translation: CASSVGQGWGYTF.

The chain recombines TRBV3-1 (or the pseudogene TRBV3-2) with TRBJ2-4; tentative D call: TRBD1 (6 bases). V was cut by 4 bases and J by 5 bases, with 9 bases left in between. CDR3 length equals 13 residues. Germline lookup yields CDR1 LGHDT and CDR2 YNNKEL (reference sequence). The CDR3 coding sequence is TGTGCCAGCAGCCGAAACAGGGAAAACATTCAGTACTTC. Its translation: CASSRNRENIQYF.

The chain couples TRBV7-7 to TRBJ2-5; 10 nucleotides align to TRBD1. The V and J ends lost 1 base and 2 bases, in that order; junction bases with no gene match: 7. Per the germline V gene, CDR1 is SSHAT and CDR2 is FNYEAQ (reference sequence). The CDR3 sequence is 17 residues long. The CDR3 sequence is CASSLVVADRGQETQYF. The CDR3 DNA reads as TGTGCCAGCAGCTTAGTAGTCGCGGACAGGGGGCAAGAGACCCAGTACTTC.

This clone occurred once. This rearrangement joins TRBV5-6 to TRBJ1-1; D ambiguous. V was pared by 5 bases and J by 5 bases, with 22 bases between. The CDR3 consists of 16 residues. In germline, CDR1 is SGHDT, CDR2 YYEEEE. The CDR3 DNA reads as TGTGCCAGCAGTCTACGGGTCGCCAGCCTAGGAACTGAAGCTTTCTTT. Translated: CASSLRVASLGTEAFF.

This clone was observed a few times. Other DNA sequences in the sample encode the same CDR3. V and J are TRBV19 and TRBJ1-1; unclear D gene. Per the germline V gene, CDR1 is LNHDA and CDR2 is SQIVND (reference sequence). V lost 2 bases to trimming and J lost 1 base, with 8 bases between them. The CDR3 is 14 residues long. This CDR3 reads CASSIRSENTEAFF. CDR3 coding DNA: TGTGCCAGTAGTATAAGGAGTGAGAACACTGAAGCTTTCTTT. Filled out from reference TRBV19 and TRBJ1-1, the complete variable domain reads DGGITQSPKYLFRKEGQNVTLSCEQNLNHDAMYWYRQDPGQGLRLIYYSQIVNDFQKGDIAEGYSVSREKKESFPLTVTSAQKNPTAFYLCASSIRSENTEAFFGQGTRLTVV.

The rearrangement links TRBV28 to TRBJ2-5, with 7 bases lining up with TRBD1. The CDR3 has 16 amino acids. V gave up 4 bases and J gave up 0 bases; unmatched junction bases: 8. Per the germline V gene, CDR1 is MDHEN and CDR2 is SYDVKM. CDR3 residues: CASSSRLQGYQETQYF. CDR3 nucleotide sequence: TGTGCCAGCAGTTCCCGTCTACAGGGGTACCAAGAGACCCAGTACTTC.

The chain carries TRBV11-3 and TRBJ2-3, with D maybe TRBD2 (6 bases). V was cut by 5 bases and J by 2 bases, with 29 bases left in between. This CDR3 spans 20 amino acids. Germline V gene lookup returns CDR1 SGHNT and CDR2 YENEEA. The CDR3 DNA follows: TGTGCCAGCAGCCCACATACTAGCTTGGCACCCTCCTCGCACACAGATACGCAGTATTTT. Its translation: CASSPHTSLAPSSHTDTQYF.

This clone was seen just once. V usage is TRBV6-6 and J usage is TRBJ1-4; no clear D. The V gene lost 4 bases and the J gene lost 5 bases, with 2 bases spanning the gap. Germline V lookup: CDR1 MNHNY, CDR2 SVGAGI (reference sequence). The CDR3 runs to 11 residues. Here the CDR3 DNA reads TGTGCCAGCAGTTTAAATGAAAAACTGTTTTTT. Translating it yields CASSLNEKLFF.

This chain links TRBV27 with TRBJ2-1; D possibly uses TRBD1 or TRBD2 (5 bases each). Per the germline V gene, CDR1 is MNHEY and CDR2 is SMNVEV (reference sequence). The CDR3 contains 13 residues. V lost 2 bases, J lost 16 bases, and 18 bases lay in between. CDR3 sequence (DNA): TGTGCCAGCAGTTTAGGGGCCGGGACCCCATACTTCTTC. It is translated as CASSLGAGTPYFF.

The chain couples TRBV6-2 or TRBV6-3 to TRBJ2-3; tentatively, D is TRBD1 (5 bases). This CDR3 spans 14 amino acids. Looked up from germline, CDR1 is MNHEY and CDR2 is SVGEGT. V was clipped by 4 bases and J by 3 bases, with 11 bases between them. As DNA, the CDR3 is TGTGCCAGCAGTTCCAGACAGTCTACAGATACGCAGTATTTT. Amino acid sequence: CASSSRQSTDTQYF.

The rearrangement links TRBV7-3 to TRBJ2-3; TRBD1 aligns across 7 bases. The V segment lost 1 base and the J segment 6 bases; nucleotides outside the gene matches: 4. Per the germline V gene, CDR1 is SGHTA and CDR2 is FQGTGA. This CDR3 is built from 14 residues. For the CDR3, the DNA is TGTGCCAGCAGCTTAAGTCTCAGGGGGGATACGCAGTATTTT. Protein product: CASSLSLRGDTQYF.

The chain employs TRBV15 and TRBJ1-1; D unclear. The CDR3 loop spans 12 amino acids. The V and J ends lost 2 bases and 8 bases respectively, with 9 bases between them. Germline CDR1 and CDR2: LNHNV and YYDKDF (reference sequence). The CDR3 region is CATSRHKSEAFF. CDR3 DNA: TGTGCCACCAGCAGACACAAGTCCGAAGCTTTCTTT.

The V and J genes are TRBV7-3 and TRBJ2-3, with D unclear. In germline, CDR1 is SGHTA, CDR2 FQGTGA. The CDR3 totals 15 residues. V was shortened by 1 base and J by 4 bases, with 12 bases between the two germline ends. CDR3 sequence: CASSLRKGQADTQYF. CDR3 coding DNA: TGTGCCAGCAGCTTAAGAAAGGGCCAGGCAGATACGCAGTATTTT.